Detailed here is one TCR beta chain. Its target is not known. The data belong to a study of persistence of HIV-infected CD4 T cells. Study overall: A median of about 8 years of suppressive ART preceded sampling. Points from the study as a whole: Compared with CD3/CD28-stimulated cells, CMV- and Gag-responding cells showed lower TCRbeta richness.

Germline V gene data show CDR1 as SEHNR and CDR2 as FQNEAQ (reference sequence). The J segment lost 0 bases and the V segment lost 5 bases, leaving 5 bases of the junction unmatched. CDR3 length: 15 residues. The libraries were made with immunoSEQ version 4 in survey mode. TCRdb's table, derived via immunoSEQ multiplex PCR, lists solely in-frame clones and lacks some. The table has tens of thousands of clones, approximately 85% seen once. An overlapping HIV-1 Gag peptide pool stimulated these cells at about 0.94 ug/peptide/mL. CD40L/CD69 double-negative CD45RO-high memory CD4+ T cells were collected. This rearrangement joins TRBV7-9 to TRBJ2-3; 7 bases are a match to TRBD2. The source is an adult woman with HIV who was CMV-seropositive. Here the sequenced sample was CD4+ T cells sorted from PBMCs after roughly 18-hour stimulation, taken from a patient who received antiretroviral therapy. CDR3 nucleotides: TGTGCCAGCAGCCTTGGACTAGAAAGCACAGATACGCAGTATTTT. This translates into CASSLGLESTDTQYF.